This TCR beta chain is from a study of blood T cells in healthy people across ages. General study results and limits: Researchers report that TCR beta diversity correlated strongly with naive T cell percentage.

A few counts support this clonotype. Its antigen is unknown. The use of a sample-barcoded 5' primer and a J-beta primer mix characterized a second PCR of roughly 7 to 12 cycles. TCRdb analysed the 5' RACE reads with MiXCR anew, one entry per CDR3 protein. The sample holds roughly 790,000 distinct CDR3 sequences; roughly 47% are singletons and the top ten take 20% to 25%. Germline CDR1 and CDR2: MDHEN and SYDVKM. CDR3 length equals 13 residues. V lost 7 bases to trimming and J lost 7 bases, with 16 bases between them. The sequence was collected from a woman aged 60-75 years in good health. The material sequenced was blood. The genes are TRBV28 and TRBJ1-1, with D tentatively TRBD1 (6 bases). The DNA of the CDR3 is TGTGCCAGCATTGACGGGAGGGGGTATGAAGCTTTCTTT. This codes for CASIDGRGYEAFF.